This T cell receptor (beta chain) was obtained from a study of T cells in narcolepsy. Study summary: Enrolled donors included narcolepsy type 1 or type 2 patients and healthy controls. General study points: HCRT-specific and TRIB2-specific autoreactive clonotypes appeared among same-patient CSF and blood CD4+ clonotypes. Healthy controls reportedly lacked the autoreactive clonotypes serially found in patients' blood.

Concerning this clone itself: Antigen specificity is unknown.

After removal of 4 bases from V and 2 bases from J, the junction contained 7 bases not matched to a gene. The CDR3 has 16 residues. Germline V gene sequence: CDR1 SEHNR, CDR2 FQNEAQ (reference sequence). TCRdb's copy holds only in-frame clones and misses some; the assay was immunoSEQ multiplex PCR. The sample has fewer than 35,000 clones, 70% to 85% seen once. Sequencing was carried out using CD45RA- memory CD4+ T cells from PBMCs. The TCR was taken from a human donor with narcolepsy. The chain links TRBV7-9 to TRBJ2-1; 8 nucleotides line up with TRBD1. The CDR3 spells CASSSGQGLTYNEQFF. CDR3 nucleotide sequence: TGTGCCAGCAGCTCAGGACAGGGCCTAACCTACAATGAGCAGTTCTTC.